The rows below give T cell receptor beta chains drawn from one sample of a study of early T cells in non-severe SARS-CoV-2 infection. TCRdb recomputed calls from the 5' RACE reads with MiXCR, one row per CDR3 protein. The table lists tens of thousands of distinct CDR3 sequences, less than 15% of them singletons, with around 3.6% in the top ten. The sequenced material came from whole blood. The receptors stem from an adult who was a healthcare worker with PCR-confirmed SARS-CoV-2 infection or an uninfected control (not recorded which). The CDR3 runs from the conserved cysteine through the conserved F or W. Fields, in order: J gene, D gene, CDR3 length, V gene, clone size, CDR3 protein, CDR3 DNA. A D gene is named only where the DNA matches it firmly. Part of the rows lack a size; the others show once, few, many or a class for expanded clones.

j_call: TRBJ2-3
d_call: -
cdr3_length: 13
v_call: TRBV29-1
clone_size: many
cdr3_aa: CSVEVGAADTQYF
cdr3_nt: TGCAGCGTTGAGGTCGGGGCTGCAGATACGCAGTATTTT

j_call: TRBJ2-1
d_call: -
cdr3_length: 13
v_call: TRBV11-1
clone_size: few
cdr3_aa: CASSFLVSGEQFF
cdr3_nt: TGTGCCAGCAGCTTCTTGGTTAGTGGTGAGCAGTTCTTC

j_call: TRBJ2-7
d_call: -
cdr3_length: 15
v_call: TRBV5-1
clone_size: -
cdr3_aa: CASSAREFSVYEQYF
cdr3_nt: TGCGCCAGCTCTGCAAGAGAGTTTTCGGTATACGAGCAGTACTTC

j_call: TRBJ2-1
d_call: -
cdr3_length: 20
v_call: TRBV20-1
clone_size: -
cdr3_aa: CSARTRLVGDGESSYNEQFF
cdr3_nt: TGCAGTGCTAGAACAAGGCTAGTGGGAGATGGTGAAAGCTCCTACAATGAGCAGTTCTTC

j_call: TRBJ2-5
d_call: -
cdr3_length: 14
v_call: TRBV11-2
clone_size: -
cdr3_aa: CASSLSADQETQYF
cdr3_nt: TGTGCCAGCAGCTTAAGCGCAGACCAAGAGACCCAGTACTTC

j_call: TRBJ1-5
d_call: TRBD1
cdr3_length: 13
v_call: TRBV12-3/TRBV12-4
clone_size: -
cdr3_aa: CASRAGGNQPQHF
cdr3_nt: TGTGCCAGCAGGGCAGGGGGGAATCAGCCCCAGCATTTT

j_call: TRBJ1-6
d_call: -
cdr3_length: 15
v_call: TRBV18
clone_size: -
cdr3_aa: CASSPPREGGSPLHF
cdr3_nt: TGTGCCAGCTCACCACCCAGGGAAGGAGGGTCACCCCTCCACTTT

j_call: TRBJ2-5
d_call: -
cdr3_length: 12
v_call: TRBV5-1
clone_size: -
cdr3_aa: CASSLVPETQYF
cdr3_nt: TGCGCCAGCAGCTTGGTACCGGAGACCCAGTACTTC

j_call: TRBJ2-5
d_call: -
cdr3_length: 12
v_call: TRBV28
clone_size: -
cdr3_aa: CASGNYQETQYF
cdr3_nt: TGTGCCAGCGGGAATTACCAAGAGACCCAGTACTTC

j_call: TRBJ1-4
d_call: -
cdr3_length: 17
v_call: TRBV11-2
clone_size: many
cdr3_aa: CASSLATRRSANEKLFF
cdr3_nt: TGTGCCAGCAGCTTAGCCACCCGGAGGTCAGCTAATGAAAAACTGTTTTTT